These 18 T cell receptor beta chains share one sample of origin, sequenced in a study of radiotherapy plus CTLA-4 blockade in lung cancer (dated by TCRdb to the late 2010s). The library was prepared using the immunoSEQ multiplex PCR assay. The table was pulled from immuneACCESS by TCRdb, which kept in-frame rearrangements only. Such tables lose some clones; where checked, under half of the loss comes from unresolved V genes, and the rest has no known cause. The sample table shows roughly 55,000 clones, and under 75% are seen once. The biggest ten clones account for roughly 8.7% of the sample. This material consisted of peripheral blood, taken from a patient treated with radiotherapy plus ipilimumab. Receptor source: a human donor with non-small cell lung cancer whose response to radiotherapy plus ipilimumab could not be evaluated.

The gene calls are TRBV10-3 and TRBJ1-1; 7 bases match TRBD1. Looked up from germline, CDR1 is ENHRY and CDR2 is SYGVKD. This CDR3 has 15 amino acids. The ends lost 7 bases at V and 7 bases at J; junction bases unmatched: 15. CDR3 residues: CAINNEGQGDIEAFF. The CDR3 DNA sequence: TGTGCCATCAATAATGAGGGTCAGGGGGACATTGAAGCTTTCTTT.

V is TRBV7-6 and J is TRBJ2-7, with TRBD2 as a possible D gene (6 bases). Between the trimmed V and J ends, which lost 2 bases and 3 bases, there was a span of 11 bases. CDR1 is SGHVS and CDR2 is FNYEAQ in the germline V gene. This CDR3 region has 14 residues. In nucleotides, the CDR3 is TGTGCCAGCAGCTTATTGCGGGGAGGCTACGAGCAGTACTTC. It codes for CASSLLRGGYEQYF.

V usage is TRBV19 and J usage is TRBJ2-2; 9 bases align to TRBD1. Per germline, CDR1 LNHDA and CDR2 SQIVND (reference sequence). There are 14 residues in the CDR3. The ends lost 5 bases at V and 6 bases at J; junction bases unmatched: 4. CDR3: CASSPGQGPGELFF. In DNA form, the CDR3 reads TGTGCCAGTAGTCCGGGACAGGGACCCGGGGAGCTGTTTTTT. Based on the CDR3 plus reference TRBV19 and TRBJ2-2, the full variable domain is DGGITQSPKYLFRKEGQNVTLSCEQNLNHDAMYWYRQDPGQGLRLIYYSQIVNDFQKGDIAEGYSVSREKKESFPLTVTSAQKNPTAFYLCASSPGQGPGELFFGEGSRLTVL.

This clone was found a few times. V usage is TRBV7-8 and J usage is TRBJ1-2, with 9 bases aligning to TRBD1. The CDR3 has 15 residues. V lost 1 base to trimming and J lost 7 bases; unmatched junction nucleotides: 7. The germline gives CDR1 SGHVS, CDR2 FQNEAQ. The CDR3 sequence is CASSLGRGQGGGYTF. The CDR3 DNA follows: TGTGCCAGCAGCTTAGGCCGGGGACAGGGAGGTGGCTACACCTTC.

The chain links TRBV9 to TRBJ2-7, with 7 bases lining up with TRBD2. This CDR3 is 13 amino acids long. The J segment lost 3 bases and the V segment lost 2 bases, leaving 2 bases of the junction unmatched. Germline-derived CDR1 and CDR2 are SGDLS and YYNGEE. The CDR3 sequence: CASSVGLVYEQYF. The CDR3 DNA reads TGTGCCAGCAGCGTCGGACTAGTCTACGAGCAGTACTTC.

This clone was detected only once. V is TRBV7-8 and J is TRBJ2-7, with TRBD2 matching 13 bases. In germline, CDR1 is SGHVS, CDR2 FQNEAQ. The CDR3 has 17 amino acids. V lost 2 bases and J lost 12; bases outside the gene matches: 16. The chain's CDR3 is CASSLRSRGTSGTPWYF. Here the CDR3 DNA reads TGTGCCAGCAGCTTACGGTCCAGGGGGACTAGCGGGACGCCGTGGTACTTC.

This clone was detected a few times. The chain combines TRBV9 with TRBJ1-6; D might be TRBD1 (6 bases). The V gene's germline CDR1 is SGDLS and CDR2 YYNGEE. Trimming took 4 bases from V and 16 from J, leaving 18 bases between them. The CDR3 covers 13 residues. CDR3 sequence (DNA): TGTGCCAGCAGCCCAGAGGACAGATCTCCGCTCCACTTT. Its translation: CASSPEDRSPLHF. Variable domain in full (rest from reference TRBV9 and TRBJ1-6): DSGVTQTPKHLITATGQRVTLRCSPRSGDLSVYWYQQSLDQGLQFLIQYYNGEERAKGNILERFSAQQFPDLHSELNLSSLELGDSALYFCASSPEDRSPLHFGNGTRLTVT.

CDR3 loop: CASSLAPWVAGDLEGTQYF. CDR3 bases: TGTGCCAGCAGCCTGGCCCCCTGGGTGGCGGGAGACCTAGAAGGGACCCAGTACTTC. This chain links TRBV5-5 with TRBJ2-5; the match to TRBD2 covers 7 bases. Per germline, CDR1 SGHKS and CDR2 YYEKEE (reference sequence). The CDR3 has 19 amino acids. V was clipped by 4 bases and J by 7 bases; unmatched bases: 25.

This chain joins TRBV28 and TRBJ2-2; 10 bases align to TRBD1. CDR1 is MDHEN and CDR2 is SYDVKM in the germline V gene. This CDR3 is 15 amino acids long. V lost 7 bases and J lost 0; bases outside the gene matches: 2. The CDR3 reads CASTGTGANTGELFF. The CDR3 region has the DNA TGTGCCAGCACGGGGACAGGGGCGAACACCGGGGAGCTGTTTTTT.

The genes are TRBV30 and TRBJ1-2, with 8 nucleotides matching TRBD1. The ends lost 8 bases at V and 7 bases at J; junction bases unmatched: 9. Germline CDR1 GTSNPN, CDR2 SVGIG (reference sequence). This CDR3 comprises 12 residues. CDR3 region: CARRTGFGGYTF. DNA of the CDR3: TGTGCCCGCAGGACAGGGTTTGGTGGCTACACCTTC.

This clone was counted between two and nine times. An end of the junction does not agree with germline; a read error may underlie this. This rearrangement joins TRBV7-9 to TRBJ2-7, with 9 bases aligning to TRBD1. The CDR3 length is 12 residues. Germline V gene lookup returns CDR1 SEHNR and CDR2 FQNEAQ (reference sequence). The CDR3 DNA reads TGTGCCAGCAGCTTTCCGGGACAGGGACGTCGGTTC. Translating gives CASSFPGQGRRF. The full variable domain, in which reference TRBV7-9 and TRBJ2-7 provide the parts outside the CDR3, is DTGVSQNPRHKITKRGQNVTFRCDPISEHNRLYWYRQTLGQGPEFLTYFQNEAQLEKSRLLSDRFSAERPKGSFSTLEIQRTEQGDSAMYLCASSFPGQGRRFGPGTRLTVT.

This chain joins TRBV7-6 and TRBJ2-5; D perhaps matches TRBD2 (5 bases). Trimming removed 5 bases from V and 4 bases from J, with 11 bases in between. The CDR3 covers 13 residues. The germline V gene encodes CDR1 SGHVS and CDR2 FNYEAQ. CDR3 in DNA: TGTGCCAGCAGCCGTTCGGGATCAGAGACCCAGTACTTC. The encoded protein is CASSRSGSETQYF.

This clone was detected a few times. The chain joins TRBV10-3 to TRBJ1-4, with unresolved D. Looked up from germline, CDR1 is ENHRY and CDR2 is SYGVKD. This CDR3 spans 15 amino acids. Trimming pared 0 bases from V and 4 bases from J, leaving 9 bases between. The CDR3 loop reads CAISESGSINEKLFF. CDR3 DNA: TGTGCCATCAGTGAGTCCGGGAGCATTAATGAAAAACTGTTTTTT.

This sequence joins TRBV30 and TRBJ1-4, with a possible D match to TRBD1 (6 bases). The V gene lost 4 bases and the J gene lost 3 bases, with 9 bases spanning the gap. The CDR3 runs 13 residues. CDR1 and CDR2 from the germline V gene are GTSNPN and SVGIG (reference sequence). The DNA for the CDR3 is TGTGCCTGGAAGACAGGACCTAATGAAAAACTGTTTTTT. It encodes CAWKTGPNEKLFF.

This clone has a handful of counts. The chain is built from TRBV5-1 and TRBJ2-1; 8 bases are shared with TRBD1. The germline CDR1 and CDR2 sequences are SGHRS and YFSETQ. V gave up 4 bases and J gave up 6 bases; unmatched junction bases: 18. This CDR3 is built from 18 residues. The chain's CDR3 is CASSRIPGQVGDGNEQFF. CDR3 in DNA: TGCGCCAGCAGCAGAATTCCGGGACAGGTGGGGGATGGCAATGAGCAGTTCTTC.

The DNA for the CDR3 is TGCGCCAGCAGCGACCCCGCGGTTTACGACGGCTACACCTTC. This codes for CASSDPAVYDGYTF. The chain carries TRBV5-1 and TRBJ1-2; D is undetermined. The ends were cut back, 4 bases at V and 8 bases at J, with 18 bases in the middle. This CDR3 has 14 residues. The germline gives CDR1 SGHRS, CDR2 YFSETQ.

The V and J genes are TRBV18 and TRBJ1-2; 7 bases align to TRBD1. The CDR3 contains 15 residues. The germline CDR1 and CDR2 sequences are KGHSH and LQKENI. Trimming removed 5 bases from V and 4 bases from J; junction bases left unmatched: 10. In DNA, the CDR3 is TGTGCCAGCTCATCGACAGGGAATCAAGGCTATGGCTACACCTTC. It codes for CASSSTGNQGYGYTF.

The V and J genes are TRBV6-1 and TRBJ2-7, with a possible D match to TRBD1 (6 bases). Germline CDR1 MNHNS, CDR2 SASEGT. This CDR3 is built from 13 residues. V was shortened by 5 bases and J by 2 bases, with 10 bases between the two germline ends. Written as DNA, the CDR3 is TGTGCCAGCAGTCTATACAGGGCCTACGAGCAGTACTTC. It yields the protein CASSLYRAYEQYF.